These 7 T cell receptor beta chains were all obtained from the same sample, sequenced in a study of technical replicates of blood from a few donors. Assay: immunoSEQ multiplex PCR; the TCRdb copy retains only in-frame clones and omits some. This table holds fewer than 90,000 clones, about 92% found once. The sample was T cells isolated from PBMCs. These receptors were taken from a human donor in good health.

V usage is TRBV25-1 and J usage is TRBJ2-6; D remains ambiguous. This CDR3 is built from 17 residues. Trimming took off 4 bases at V and 0 bases at J, with 13 bases between the two ends. In germline, CDR1 is MGHDK, CDR2 SYGVNS. CDR3 protein: CASSGRDIYSGANVLTF. The CDR3 DNA reads TGTGCCAGCAGTGGGCGAGACATCTACTCTGGGGCCAACGTCCTGACTTTC.

The gene calls are TRBV5-1 and TRBJ2-3; no reliable D call. Germline CDR1 SGHRS, CDR2 YFSETQ. V lost 4 bases, J lost 1 base, and 13 bases lay in between. The CDR3 is made up of 15 amino acids. The CDR3 DNA sequence: TGCGCCAGCAGCACAACGGGTAGTGGCACAGATACGCAGTATTTT. Encoded protein: CASSTTGSGTDTQYF.

This chain links TRBV5-1 with TRBJ2-7, with D maybe TRBD2 (6 bases). Trimming pared 0 bases from V and 2 bases from J, leaving 18 bases between. Germline V lookup: CDR1 SGHRS, CDR2 YFSETQ. The CDR3 runs to 17 residues. In DNA, the CDR3 is TGCGCCAGCAGCTTGGACAGCGCGGTGGGGGGAACCTACGAGCAGTACTTC. Residues: CASSLDSAVGGTYEQYF.

This clone was counted once. The V and J genes are TRBV7-8 and TRBJ1-1, with D perhaps TRBD1 (6 bases). The germline CDR1 and CDR2 sequences are SGHVS and FQNEAQ. Trimming shortened V by 5 bases and J by 1 base, and 8 bases separated the two germline ends. CDR3 length: 13 amino acids. CDR3 residues: CASSRQENTEAFF. In DNA form, the CDR3 reads TGTGCCAGCAGCCGACAGGAGAACACTGAAGCTTTCTTT.

The chain links TRBV7-9 to TRBJ2-2, with TRBD2 matching over 7 bases. This CDR3 is built from 16 residues. Germline V lookup: CDR1 SEHNR, CDR2 FQNEAQ (reference sequence). V lost 4 bases and J lost 5; bases outside the gene matches: 10. Here the CDR3 DNA reads TGTGCCAGCAGCTCCCCCGCGGGAGTCAAAACCGGGGAGCTGTTTTTT. Its translation is CASSSPAGVKTGELFF.

This clone was seen just once. The chain carries TRBV7-9 and TRBJ2-7; D remains unclear. V shed 6 bases and J shed 2 bases, with 17 bases lying between them. CDR1 and CDR2 from the germline V gene are SEHNR and FQNEAQ (reference sequence). CDR3 length: 15 amino acids. CDR3 DNA sequence: TGTGCCAGCAGTACAGCCTTCTCTTCAACCTACGAGCAGTACTTC. Its protein product is CASSTAFSSTYEQYF.

The table lists this clone with a count of one. J is TRBJ1-2 and V is TRBV21-1. TRBV21-1 is given as a pseudogene. The CDR3 totals 16 residues. This chain's CDR3 is CASSIQVGLTYYGYTF. CDR3 DNA: TGTGCCAGCAGCATCCAAGTTGGACTGACCTACTATGGCTACACCTTC.